This T cell receptor (beta chain) was identified during a study of Graves' ophthalmopathy and Graves' hyperthyroidism. Study observations and caveats: Sensitivity of 85% to 90% and specificity of about 77% were achieved when a 13-signature model separated ophthalmopathy from stable hyperthyroidism. Ophthalmopathy progression prediction by the model yielded a sensitivity of about 71% and a specificity of around 72%.

Amplification from RNA transcripts yielded the TCR beta CDR3 regions. HTBI primers primed a first-round RT-PCR, and a second-round multiplex PCR followed. TCRdb ran MiXCR on the multiplex PCR reads and lists one entry per CDR3 protein. The repertoire holds fewer than 250,000 distinct CDR3 sequences, with approximately 29% as singletons. Trimming took off 6 bases at V and 7 bases at J, with 18 bases between the two ends. The CDR3 is 14 amino acids. It was on clinical symptoms, serum thyroxine, TRAb, thyroid ultrasound and orbital computed tomography that diagnosis relied. Regarding this clonotype: Its target is not known.

Sequenced: peripheral blood. The genes are TRBV12-3 or TRBV12-4 and TRBJ1-1; tentative D call: TRBD1 (6 bases). The TCR originated in a man aged 50 or older with Graves' ophthalmopathy. The CDR3 reads CASSLGGQKYEAFF. CDR3 nucleotides: TGTGCCAGCAGCCTCGGAGGACAGAAGTATGAAGCTTTCTTT.